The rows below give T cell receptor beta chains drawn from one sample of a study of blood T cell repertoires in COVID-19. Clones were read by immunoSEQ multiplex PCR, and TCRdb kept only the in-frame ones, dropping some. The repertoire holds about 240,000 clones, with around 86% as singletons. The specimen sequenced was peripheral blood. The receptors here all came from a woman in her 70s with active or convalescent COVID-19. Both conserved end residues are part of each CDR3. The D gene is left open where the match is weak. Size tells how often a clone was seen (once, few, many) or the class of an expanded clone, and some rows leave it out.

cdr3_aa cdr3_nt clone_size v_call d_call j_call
CASRGAASAQYF TGTGCCAGTAGGGGGGCGGCGTCTGCGCAGTATTTT - TRBV19 - TRBJ2-3
CASSLTSGGAQGTGELFF TGTGCCAGCAGCCTCACTAGCGGGGGGGCCCAGGGCACCGGGGAGCTGTTTTTT - TRBV3-1/TRBV3-2 TRBD2 TRBJ2-2
CASRLGDRATNTEAFF TGTGCAAGTCGCTTAGGGGACAGGGCGACGAACACTGAAGCTTTCTTT - TRBV12-2 - TRBJ1-1
CASSYSGDYGYTF TGTGCCAGCAGCTACAGCGGGGACTATGGCTACACCTTC - TRBV7-6 - TRBJ1-2
CASSEVGRRSGNTIYF TGTGCCAGCAGTGAAGTAGGGAGGAGATCTGGAAACACCATATATTTT - TRBV6-1 - TRBJ1-3
CASSLAGGSYGYTF TGTGCCAGCAGCTTGGCAGGAGGATCCTATGGCTACACCTTC - TRBV5-5 - TRBJ1-2
CASSLGPDRPNTEAFF TGCGCCAGCAGCTTAGGACCCGACAGGCCTAACACTGAAGCTTTCTTT - TRBV5-1 - TRBJ1-1
CASSLFMGRNTDTQYF TGCGCCAGCAGCTTGTTTATGGGGCGCAACACAGATACGCAGTATTTT - TRBV5-1 - TRBJ2-3
CATSPHLTAGGPIGTDTQYF TGTGCCACCAGTCCGCATCTTACGGCGGGGGGGCCGATTGGCACAGATACGCAGTATTTT - TRBV24-1 TRBD2 TRBJ2-3
CSARGTGSNYGYTF TGCAGCGCCAGAGGGACAGGCTCTAACTATGGCTACACCTTC - TRBV29-1 TRBD1 TRBJ1-2
CASNSNRGYEQYF TGTGCCAGCAACTCAAACAGGGGCTACGAGCAGTACTTC - TRBV5-5 TRBD1 TRBJ2-7
CATSARVEVGTQYF TGTGCCACCAGCGCGAGGGTAGAAGTTGGGACCCAGTACTTC - TRBV15 - TRBJ2-5
CASKPPGNSNYGYTF TGTGCCAGTAAGCCACCAGGGAATTCAAACTATGGCTACACCTTC - TRBV19 - TRBJ1-2
CASFTSGGRGYNEQFF TGTGCCAGCTTCACCAGCGGGGGGCGAGGCTACAATGAGCAGTTCTTC once TRBV18 TRBD2 TRBJ2-1
CASSVSRGNTGELFF TGTGCCAGCAGCGTCTCCCGAGGTAACACCGGGGAGCTGTTTTTT - TRBV11-3 - TRBJ2-2
CASSPDSVAGNTIYF TGTGCCAGCAGCCCGGACAGTGTCGCTGGAAACACCATATATTTT few TRBV2 - TRBJ1-3
CASSERRSNSGNTIYF TGTGCCAGCAGTGAAAGGCGGAGCAATTCTGGAAACACCATATATTTT - TRBV2 - TRBJ1-3
CASSQGTYQETQYF TGCGCCAGCAGCCAAGGGACATACCAAGAGACCCAGTACTTC - TRBV4-3 - TRBJ2-5
CASSFPAGEDYGYTF TGTGCCAGCAGCTTCCCGGCGGGGGAAGACTATGGCTACACCTTC - TRBV5-4 - TRBJ1-2
CASSGVGQVKLFF TGTGCCAGCAGCGGAGTTGGACAGGTGAAGCTGTTTTTT - TRBV5-5 TRBD1 TRBJ2-2
CASSLLGQGAVATEAFF TGCGCCAGCAGCTTGTTGGGACAGGGGGCTGTCGCCACTGAAGCTTTCTTT once TRBV5-1 TRBD1 TRBJ1-1
CATLAGGPPGELFF TGTGCCACTTTAGCGGGGGGCCCGCCCGGGGAGCTGTTTTTT - TRBV19 TRBD2 TRBJ2-2
CATLTGGGQPQHF TGTGCCACCTTAACAGGGGGTGGTCAGCCCCAGCATTTT - TRBV6-6 TRBD1 TRBJ1-5
CASSGDTREAFF TGTGCCAGCAGTGGGGACACCCGCGAAGCTTTCTTT - TRBV25-1 - TRBJ1-1
CASRPVGQGQETQYF TGTGCCAGCAGACCTGTCGGGCAGGGCCAAGAGACCCAGTACTTC few TRBV9 - TRBJ2-5
CASSGGTSGDNEQFF TGTGCCAGCAGCGGCGGGACTAGCGGGGACAATGAGCAGTTCTTC - TRBV5-8 TRBD2 TRBJ2-1
CASSLLRGGYTF TGTGCCAGCAGCCTACTTAGGGGAGGGTACACCTTC - TRBV2 - TRBJ1-2
CASSPTGTAAYEQYF TGTGCCAGCAGCCCCACCGGGACTGCTGCCTACGAGCAGTACTTC - TRBV28 - TRBJ2-7
CASSPPGPGTTYEQYF TGTGCCAGCTCACCACCTGGGCCAGGGACAACCTACGAGCAGTACTTC - TRBV18 - TRBJ2-7
CASSEPGQNYGYTF TGTGCCAGCAGTGAGCCAGGACAGAACTATGGCTACACCTTC - TRBV6-1 - TRBJ1-2
CASSLGLGADTQYF TGTGCCAGCAGCTTGGGACTAGGAGCAGATACGCAGTATTTT - TRBV13 TRBD2 TRBJ2-3
CASSLTGGGEKLFF TGTGCCAGCAGCTTGACTGGGGGAGGTGAAAAACTGTTTTTT - TRBV5-4 - TRBJ1-4
CATPGRMSETQYF TGTGCCACTCCGGGGAGGATGAGCGAGACCCAGTACTTC - TRBV7-7 - TRBJ2-5
CASSLSPDSHTGGYTF TGTGCCAGCAGCTTAAGCCCGGACAGCCACACGGGTGGCTACACCTTC - TRBV7-8 - TRBJ1-2
CASSLVGGLGYGYTF TGTGCCAGCAGCTTAGTCGGGGGGCTTGGCTATGGCTACACCTTC - TRBV7-2 - TRBJ1-2
CAAVTGYNSPLHF TGTGCCGCGGTAACAGGGTATAATTCACCCCTCCACTTT - TRBV6-5 - TRBJ1-6
CASSHGLDTEAFF TGTGCCAGCAGCCATGGACTGGACACTGAAGCTTTCTTT - TRBV7-7 - TRBJ1-1
CASTASGARETQYF TGTGCCAGCACGGCTAGCGGGGCTAGGGAGACCCAGTACTTC - TRBV6-5 TRBD2 TRBJ2-5
CASSLQGAGAKNIQYF TGCGCCAGCAGCCTACAGGGGGCGGGAGCCAAAAACATTCAGTACTTC - TRBV5-1 TRBD1 TRBJ2-4
CASSRGQGREQYF TGCGCCAGCAGTAGGGGACAGGGTAGGGAGCAGTACTTC - TRBV5-1 TRBD1 TRBJ2-7
CASSRTGEGEKLFF TGCGCCAGCAGCCGGACAGGGGAAGGTGAAAAACTGTTTTTT - TRBV4-3 TRBD1 TRBJ1-4
CASSLPRRPTYEQYF TGTGCCAGCAGTCTCCCCCGGAGGCCTACCTACGAGCAGTACTTC - TRBV6-5 - TRBJ2-7
CASSRDSILLQPQHF TGCGCCAGCAGTCGGGACTCTATCCTTCTTCAGCCCCAGCATTTT many TRBV23-1 - TRBJ1-5
CASSPDIVRPQHF TGTGCCAGCAGCCCGGACATTGTTCGGCCCCAGCATTTT - TRBV4-2 - TRBJ1-5
CASSRKRGGSSEQYF TGTGCCAGCAGCAGAAAGCGGGGAGGCTCGTCCGAGCAGTACTTC - TRBV5-4 TRBD2 TRBJ2-7
CASSLRTPNEGGELFF TGCGCCAGCAGCTTACGGACCCCCAACGAGGGCGGGGAGCTGTTTTTT - TRBV5-1 - TRBJ2-2
CASSPRATAYNEQFF TGTGCCAGTAGTCCGCGCGCGACAGCATACAATGAGCAGTTCTTC - TRBV19 - TRBJ2-1
CASSQVLGAEAFF TGTGCCAGCAGCCAAGTACTCGGGGCTGAAGCTTTCTTT - TRBV14 - TRBJ1-1
CASSTDSNQPQHF TGCGCCAGCAGCACAGATAGCAATCAGCCCCAGCATTTT few TRBV5-1 - TRBJ1-5
CSTSSGNTIYF TGCAGCACAAGTTCTGGAAACACCATATATTTT - TRBV29-1 - TRBJ1-3